The clone carrying this T cell receptor (beta chain) was counted at least ten times. What it binds is not known. This sample is drawn from a study of regulatory T cells in long-lasting Graves disease. Notes on the study in general: Relative to newly diagnosed Graves' patients, persistent ones had lower TCR diversity.

To make TCR beta libraries, researchers used iRepertoire HTBI primers and Arm-PCR of CDR3 regions. MiXCR, run by TCRdb on the multiplex PCR reads, gives a single entry per CDR3 protein. The data hold 300,000 to 450,000 distinct CDR3 sequences, with roughly 16% observed a single time. Specified time point: newly diagnosed GD, antithyroid drugs for less than 3 months. The authors made the TCR library using RNA they extracted from PBMCs. There are 14 residues in the CDR3. Trimming took 2 bases from V and 6 from J, leaving 12 bases between them. Per the germline V gene, CDR1 is MNHEY and CDR2 is SVGAGI. This clonotype was obtained from a female donor with Graves disease. The chain employs TRBV6-5 and TRBJ2-3; D uncertain. Sequencing was performed on peripheral blood mononuclear cells (PBMCs), taken at new diagnosis, from a patient treated with antithyroid drugs. CDR3 region: CASSYRGVRDTQYF. CDR3 coding DNA: TGTGCCAGCAGTTACCGCGGAGTTCGGGATACGCAGTATTTT.